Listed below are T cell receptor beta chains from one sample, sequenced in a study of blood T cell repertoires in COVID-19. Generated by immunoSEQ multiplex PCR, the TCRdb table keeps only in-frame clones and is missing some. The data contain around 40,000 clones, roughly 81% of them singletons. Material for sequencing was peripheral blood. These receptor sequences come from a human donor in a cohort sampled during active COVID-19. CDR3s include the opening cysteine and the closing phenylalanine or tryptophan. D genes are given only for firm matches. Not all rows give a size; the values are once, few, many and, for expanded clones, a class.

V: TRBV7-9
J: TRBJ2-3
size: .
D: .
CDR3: CASSTAYTDTQYF
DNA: TGTGCCAGCAGCACCGCCTACACAGATACGCAGTATTTT

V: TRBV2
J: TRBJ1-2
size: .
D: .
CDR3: CASRAQGTGYGYTF
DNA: TGTGCCAGCAGGGCACAGGGTACGGGCTATGGCTACACCTTC

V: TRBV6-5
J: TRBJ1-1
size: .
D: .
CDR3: CASLQVFNTEAFF
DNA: TGTGCCAGCCTACAGGTCTTTAACACTGAAGCTTTCTTT

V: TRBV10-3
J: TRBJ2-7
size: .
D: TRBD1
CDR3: CAISEQGPYEQYF
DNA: TGTGCCATCAGTGAACAGGGGCCCTACGAGCAGTACTTC

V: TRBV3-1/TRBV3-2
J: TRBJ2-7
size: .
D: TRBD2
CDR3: CASSHPYGGAYEQYF
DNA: TGTGCCAGCAGCCACCCGTACGGGGGGGCTTACGAGCAGTACTTC

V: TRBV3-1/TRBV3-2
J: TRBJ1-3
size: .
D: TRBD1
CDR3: CASSLTRQGSGNTIYF
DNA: TGTGCCAGCAGCCTCACTCGACAGGGGAGTGGGAACACCATATATTTT

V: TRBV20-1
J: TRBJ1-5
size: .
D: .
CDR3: CSASQGYSNQPQHF
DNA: TGCAGTGCTAGTCAGGGCTATAGCAATCAGCCCCAGCATTTT

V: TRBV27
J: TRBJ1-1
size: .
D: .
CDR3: CASSPQVPWVNTEAFF
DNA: TGTGCCAGCAGTCCCCAGGTTCCTTGGGTGAACACTGAAGCTTTCTTT

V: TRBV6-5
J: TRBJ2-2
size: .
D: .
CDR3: CASKGRTNTGELFF
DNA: TGTGCCAGCAAGGGGCGAACGAACACCGGGGAGCTGTTTTTT

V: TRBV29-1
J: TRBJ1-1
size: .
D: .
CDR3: CSVGGMNTEAFF
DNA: TGCAGCGTTGGCGGAATGAACACTGAAGCTTTCTTT

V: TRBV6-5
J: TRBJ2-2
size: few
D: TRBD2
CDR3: CASSWTSGGHGELFF
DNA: TGTGCCAGCAGTTGGACTAGCGGGGGGCATGGGGAGCTGTTTTTT

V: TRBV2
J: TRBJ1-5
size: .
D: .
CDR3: CASRMLGTVQPQHF
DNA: TGTGCCAGCAGGATGCTCGGGACTGTGCAGCCCCAGCATTTT

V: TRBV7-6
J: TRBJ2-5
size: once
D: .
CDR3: CASSLGRYQETQYF
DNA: TGTGCCAGCAGCTTAGGCAGGTACCAAGAGACCCAGTACTTC

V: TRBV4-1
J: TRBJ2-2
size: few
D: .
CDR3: CASSQAQRAAPGELFF
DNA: TGCGCCAGCAGCCAAGCCCAGCGGGCGGCGCCCGGGGAGCTGTTTTTT

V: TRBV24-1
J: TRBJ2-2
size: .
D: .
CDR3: CATSERGHTGELFF
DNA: TGTGCCACCAGTGAGCGGGGTCACACCGGGGAGCTGTTTTTT

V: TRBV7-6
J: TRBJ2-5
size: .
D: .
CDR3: CASSLIMETQYF
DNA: TGTGCCAGCAGCTTAATTATGGAGACCCAGTACTTC

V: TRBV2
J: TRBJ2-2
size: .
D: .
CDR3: CASSLAPNTGELFF
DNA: TGTGCCAGCAGTCTAGCACCGAACACCGGGGAGCTGTTTTTT